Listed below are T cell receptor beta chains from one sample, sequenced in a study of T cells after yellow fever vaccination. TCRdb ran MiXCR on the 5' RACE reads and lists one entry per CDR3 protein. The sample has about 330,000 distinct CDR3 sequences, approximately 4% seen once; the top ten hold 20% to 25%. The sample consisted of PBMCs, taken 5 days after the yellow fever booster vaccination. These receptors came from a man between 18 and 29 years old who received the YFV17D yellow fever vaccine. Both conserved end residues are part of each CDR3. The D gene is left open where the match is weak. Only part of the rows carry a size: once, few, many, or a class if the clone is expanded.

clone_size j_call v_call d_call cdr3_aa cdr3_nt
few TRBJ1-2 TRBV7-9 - CASQTRTGYNYGYTF TGTGCCAGCCAAACAAGAACAGGCTATAACTATGGCTACACCTTC
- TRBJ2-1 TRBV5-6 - CASRLNGNEQFF TGTGCCAGCAGATTGAACGGGAATGAGCAGTTCTTC
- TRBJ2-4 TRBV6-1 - CASRSAAKNIQYF TGTGCCAGCAGGTCGGCGGCCAAAAACATTCAGTACTTC
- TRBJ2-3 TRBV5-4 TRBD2 CASSRLGGGPTDTQYF TGTGCCAGCAGCCGTCTCGGGGGGGGCCCCACAGATACGCAGTATTTT
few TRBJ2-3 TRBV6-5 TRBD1 CASSYSPAGDRADTQYF TGTGCCAGCAGTTACTCTCCGGCGGGGGACAGGGCAGATACGCAGTATTTT
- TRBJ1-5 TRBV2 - CASSEGQYSNQPQHF TGTGCCAGCAGTGAAGGTCAATATAGCAATCAGCCCCAGCATTTT
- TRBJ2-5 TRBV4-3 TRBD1 CASSQDLPQGVETQYF TGCGCCAGCAGCCAAGACCTCCCCCAGGGGGTAGAGACCCAGTACTTC
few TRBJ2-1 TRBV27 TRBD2 CASSLGPWGGNEQFF TGTGCCAGCAGTTTAGGTCCGTGGGGGGGGAATGAGCAGTTCTTC
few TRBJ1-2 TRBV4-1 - CASSQARVSDYGYTF TGCGCCAGCAGCCAGGCCAGGGTCTCGGACTATGGCTACACCTTC
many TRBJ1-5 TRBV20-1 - CSVLTGNQPQHF TGCAGCGTTCTAACAGGGAATCAGCCCCAGCATTTT
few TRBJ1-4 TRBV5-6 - CASSLVGDRGNEKLFF TGTGCCAGCAGCTTGGTTGGGGATCGGGGTAATGAAAAACTGTTTTTT
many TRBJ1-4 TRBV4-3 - CASSAHRATNEKLFF TGCGCCAGCAGCGCCCACAGGGCAACTAATGAAAAACTGTTTTTT
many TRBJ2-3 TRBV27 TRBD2 CASSFTSGGAWDTQYF TGTGCCAGCAGCTTTACTAGCGGGGGGGCTTGGGATACGCAGTATTTT
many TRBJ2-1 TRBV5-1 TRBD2 CASSLSPSGGALYNEQFF TGCGCCAGCAGCTTGTCGCCTAGCGGGGGGGCCCTCTACAATGAGCAGTTCTTC
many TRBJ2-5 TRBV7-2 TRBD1 CASSLSIQQGKETQYF TGTGCCAGCAGCTTATCTATTCAACAGGGGAAAGAGACCCAGTACTTC
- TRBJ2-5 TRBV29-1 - CSAGPRETQYF TGCAGTGCGGGGCCACGAGAGACCCAGTACTTC
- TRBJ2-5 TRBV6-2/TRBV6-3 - CASGHNQETQYF TGTGCCAGCGGTCATAATCAAGAGACCCAGTACTTC
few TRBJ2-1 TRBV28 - CASRRPQVNEQFF TGTGCCAGCAGGAGACCTCAGGTCAATGAGCAGTTCTTC
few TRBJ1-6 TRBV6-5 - CASSYGTLGTSPLHF TGTGCCAGCAGTTACGGGACCCTCGGGACGTCACCCCTCCACTTT
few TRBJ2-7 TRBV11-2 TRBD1 CASSSGTGVHEQYF TGTGCCAGCAGCTCCGGGACAGGGGTCCACGAGCAGTACTTC
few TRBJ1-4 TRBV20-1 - CSARDGEKLFF TGCAGTGCTAGGGACGGCGAAAAACTGTTTTTT
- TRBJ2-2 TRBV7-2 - CASSLAIQPTGELFF TGTGCCAGCAGCTTAGCGATACAGCCCACCGGGGAGCTGTTTTTT
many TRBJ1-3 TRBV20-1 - CSAEDRLSGNTIYF TGCAGTGCTGAAGACAGACTCTCTGGAAACACCATATATTTT
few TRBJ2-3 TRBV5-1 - CASSLAPIGTDTQYF TGCGCCAGCAGCTTGGCTCCCATCGGCACAGATACGCAGTATTTT
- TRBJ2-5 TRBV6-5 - CASTQGGHRETQYF TGTGCCAGCACCCAGGGGGGCCACAGGGAGACCCAGTACTTC
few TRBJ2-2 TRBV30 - CAWGTGELFF TGTGCCTGGGGCACCGGGGAGCTGTTTTTT
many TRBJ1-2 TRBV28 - CASSFFFSGYGYTF TGTGCCAGCAGTTTCTTCTTTAGCGGTTATGGCTACACCTTC
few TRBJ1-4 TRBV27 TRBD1 CASSLGYRTGGIEKLFF TGTGCCAGCAGTTTAGGTTACAGGACAGGGGGAATTGAAAAACTGTTTTTT
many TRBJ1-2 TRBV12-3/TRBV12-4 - CASSFMPANYGYTF TGTGCCAGCAGTTTCATGCCCGCTAACTATGGCTACACCTTC
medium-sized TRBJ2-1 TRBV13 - CASSALGNEQFF TGTGCCAGCAGCGCATTGGGAAATGAGCAGTTCTTC
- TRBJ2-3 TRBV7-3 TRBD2 CASSLRPSGGADTQYF TGTGCCAGCAGCCTCCGCCCTAGCGGGGGGGCGGATACGCAGTATTTT
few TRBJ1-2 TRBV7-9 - CASSLGTGGYTF TGTGCCAGCAGCCTTGGGACGGGGGGCTACACCTTC
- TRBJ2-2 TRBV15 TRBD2 CATSRAPPGSGESGELFF TGTGCCACCAGCAGAGCCCCACCGGGTAGCGGGGAATCCGGGGAGCTGTTTTTT
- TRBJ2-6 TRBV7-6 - CASSFEGGSGANVLTF TGTGCCAGCAGCTTCGAGGGTGGCTCTGGGGCCAACGTCCTGACTTTC
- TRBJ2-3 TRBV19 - CASSFGSPRITDTQYF TGTGCCAGTAGTTTCGGGAGCCCCAGAATCACAGATACGCAGTATTTT
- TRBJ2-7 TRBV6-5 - CASSSSGTATYEQYF TGTGCCAGCAGTTCATCCGGGACGGCGACCTACGAGCAGTACTTC
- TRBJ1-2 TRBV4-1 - CASSQEWGRVGGYTF TGCGCCAGCAGCCAAGAGTGGGGCAGGGTGGGAGGCTACACCTTC
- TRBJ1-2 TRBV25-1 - CASSEWTAGNGYTF TGTGCCAGCAGTGAATGGACAGCAGGAAATGGCTACACCTTC
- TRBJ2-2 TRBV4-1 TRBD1 CASGTGVKTGELFF TGCGCCAGCGGGACAGGGGTTAAGACCGGGGAGCTGTTTTTT
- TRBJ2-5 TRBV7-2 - CASSTPLGTQYF TGTGCCAGCAGTACCCCATTGGGGACCCAGTACTTC
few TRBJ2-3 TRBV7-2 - CASSLVKASDTQYF TGTGCCAGCAGCTTAGTTAAGGCGTCAGATACGCAGTATTTT
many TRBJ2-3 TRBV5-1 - CASSLGRGDTQYF TGCGCCAGCAGCTTGGGGCGAGGGGATACGCAGTATTTT
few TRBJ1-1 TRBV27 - CASTVSTGATEAFF TGTGCCAGCACCGTCTCTACCGGGGCAACTGAAGCTTTCTTT
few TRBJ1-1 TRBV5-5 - CASSLGGSQNTEAFF TGTGCCAGCAGCTTGGGCGGCAGCCAGAACACTGAAGCTTTCTTT
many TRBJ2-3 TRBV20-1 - CSAPSASDTQYF TGCAGTGCTCCCTCAGCATCAGATACGCAGTATTTT
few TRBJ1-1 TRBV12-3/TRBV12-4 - CASSRDINTEAFF TGTGCCAGCAGTCGGGACATTAACACTGAAGCTTTCTTT
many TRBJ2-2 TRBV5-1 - CASSLVGPVGELFF TGCGCCAGCAGTCTCGTCGGGCCAGTCGGGGAGCTGTTTTTT